Listed below are T cell receptor beta chains from one sample, sequenced in a study of cytomegalovirus exposure and HLA in healthy donors. The table came from immunoSEQ multiplex PCR; TCRdb's copy has only in-frame clones and leaves some out. The repertoire includes 95,000 to 150,000 clones, approximately 80% of them detected once, and about 0.25% sits in the top ten. Sequencing input: PBMCs. These receptor sequences come from a man aged 45-60 years in good health and CMV-seronegative. The CDR3 runs from the conserved cysteine through the conserved F or W. Each record gives: clone size, V gene, J gene, D gene, CDR3 protein, CDR3 DNA. The D gene is left open where the match is weak. Clone size is stated in some rows and not others, as once, few, many or a class when expanded.

clone size: .; V gene: TRBV19; J gene: TRBJ1-5; D gene: .; CDR3 protein: CASSIGSQGLNQPQHF; CDR3 DNA: TGTGCCAGTAGTATAGGGTCCCAGGGGTTAAATCAGCCCCAGCATTTT
clone size: .; V gene: TRBV29-1; J gene: TRBJ2-7; D gene: .; CDR3 protein: CSVTDRGHEQYF; CDR3 DNA: TGCAGCGTTACGGACAGAGGCCACGAGCAGTACTTC
clone size: .; V gene: TRBV4-3; J gene: TRBJ2-7; D gene: .; CDR3 protein: CASSQARQSEQYF; CDR3 DNA: TGCGCCAGCAGCCAAGCTAGGCAGTCCGAGCAGTACTTC
clone size: .; V gene: TRBV19; J gene: TRBJ1-3; D gene: TRBD1; CDR3 protein: CASSLGTGVSGNTIYF; CDR3 DNA: TGTGCCAGTAGTCTCGGGACAGGAGTCTCTGGAAACACCATATATTTT
clone size: .; V gene: TRBV9; J gene: TRBJ2-7; D gene: TRBD2; CDR3 protein: CASSVGTSGKLSYEQYF; CDR3 DNA: TGTGCCAGCAGCGTAGGGACTAGCGGGAAACTGTCCTACGAGCAGTACTTC
clone size: once; V gene: TRBV19; J gene: TRBJ2-1; D gene: TRBD1; CDR3 protein: CASSIPGTVGDEQFF; CDR3 DNA: TGTGCCAGTAGTATACCTGGGACAGTTGGGGATGAGCAGTTCTTC
clone size: .; V gene: TRBV29-1; J gene: TRBJ2-5; D gene: .; CDR3 protein: CSVETTGAGETQYF; CDR3 DNA: TGCAGCGTTGAAACCACCGGGGCGGGGGAGACCCAGTACTTC
clone size: .; V gene: TRBV29-1; J gene: TRBJ2-2; D gene: .; CDR3 protein: CSAEGHSLNTGELFF; CDR3 DNA: TGCAGCGCCGAGGGACATTCTTTGAACACCGGGGAGCTGTTTTTT
clone size: .; V gene: TRBV5-1; J gene: TRBJ2-7; D gene: TRBD1; CDR3 protein: CASSLLGQGPYEQYF; CDR3 DNA: TGCGCCAGCAGCCTGTTAGGACAGGGGCCCTACGAGCAGTACTTC
clone size: .; V gene: TRBV7-9; J gene: TRBJ2-5; D gene: TRBD2; CDR3 protein: CASSLDISGRSQETQYF; CDR3 DNA: TGTGCCAGCAGCTTAGATATTAGCGGGAGGTCGCAAGAGACCCAGTACTTC
clone size: once; V gene: TRBV6-5; J gene: TRBJ2-1; D gene: TRBD2; CDR3 protein: CASSLLSGGYNEQFF; CDR3 DNA: TGTGCCAGCAGCTTATTGAGCGGGGGGTACAATGAGCAGTTCTTC
clone size: .; V gene: TRBV30; J gene: TRBJ2-7; D gene: TRBD2; CDR3 protein: CAWRGWGGEQYF; CDR3 DNA: TGTGCCTGGAGGGGCTGGGGGGGTGAGCAGTACTTC
clone size: .; V gene: TRBV29-1; J gene: TRBJ1-5; D gene: TRBD1; CDR3 protein: CSVAQGAGVGPQHF; CDR3 DNA: TGCAGCGTTGCACAGGGGGCGGGGGTGGGGCCCCAGCATTTT
clone size: .; V gene: TRBV25-1; J gene: TRBJ1-1; D gene: .; CDR3 protein: CASSPVNRNTEAFF; CDR3 DNA: TGTGCCAGCAGCCCAGTGAACCGTAACACTGAAGCTTTCTTT
clone size: .; V gene: TRBV7-9; J gene: TRBJ1-1; D gene: .; CDR3 protein: CASSRRGEDTEAFF; CDR3 DNA: TGTGCCAGCAGCCGGCGGGGGGAGGACACTGAAGCTTTCTTT
clone size: few; V gene: TRBV7-2; J gene: TRBJ2-1; D gene: .; CDR3 protein: CASNPGVTEYNEQFF; CDR3 DNA: TGTGCCAGCAACCCGGGGGTGACTGAGTACAATGAGCAGTTCTTC
clone size: .; V gene: TRBV7-8; J gene: TRBJ2-5; D gene: TRBD2; CDR3 protein: CASSIRTSGGETQYF; CDR3 DNA: TGTGCCAGCAGCATCCGGACTAGCGGGGGCGAGACCCAGTACTTC
clone size: .; V gene: TRBV6-1; J gene: TRBJ2-4; D gene: .; CDR3 protein: CASRRDSAKNIQYF; CDR3 DNA: TGTGCCAGCAGACGTGACAGCGCCAAAAACATTCAGTACTTC
clone size: .; V gene: TRBV28; J gene: TRBJ1-3; D gene: .; CDR3 protein: CASRTSGSAGNTIYF; CDR3 DNA: TGTGCCAGCAGGACTTCAGGGTCGGCTGGAAACACCATATATTTT
clone size: .; V gene: TRBV7-9; J gene: TRBJ1-1; D gene: .; CDR3 protein: CASSLEAGYNTEAFF; CDR3 DNA: TGTGCCAGCAGCTTAGAGGCAGGGTACAACACTGAAGCTTTCTTT
clone size: few; V gene: TRBV10-3; J gene: TRBJ1-1; D gene: TRBD1; CDR3 protein: CAISESTGGFAEAFF; CDR3 DNA: TGTGCCATCAGTGAGTCGACAGGGGGGTTTGCTGAAGCTTTCTTT
clone size: .; V gene: TRBV6-6; J gene: TRBJ1-5; D gene: TRBD1; CDR3 protein: CASSYSGGDQPQHF; CDR3 DNA: TGTGCCAGCAGTTACTCAGGGGGCGATCAGCCCCAGCATTTT
clone size: .; V gene: TRBV30; J gene: TRBJ1-3; D gene: .; CDR3 protein: CALSSISGNTIYF; CDR3 DNA: TGTGCCCTAAGCTCCATCTCTGGAAACACCATATATTTT
clone size: .; V gene: TRBV4-3; J gene: TRBJ2-1; D gene: TRBD2; CDR3 protein: CASSPTSGVVPWDEQFF; CDR3 DNA: TGCGCCAGCAGCCCGACTAGCGGGGTGGTACCTTGGGATGAGCAGTTCTTC
clone size: .; V gene: TRBV28; J gene: TRBJ1-2; D gene: .; CDR3 protein: CASSPPTGLVFGYTF; CDR3 DNA: TGTGCCAGCAGTCCACCTACCGGGTTGGTGTTTGGCTACACCTTC
clone size: once; V gene: TRBV7-2; J gene: TRBJ1-2; D gene: .; CDR3 protein: CASSLARQFHGYTF; CDR3 DNA: TGTGCCAGCAGCTTAGCGAGACAGTTCCATGGCTACACCTTC
clone size: .; V gene: TRBV7-9; J gene: TRBJ1-5; D gene: .; CDR3 protein: CASSLEEGNQPQHF; CDR3 DNA: TGTGCCAGCAGCTTAGAGGAGGGCAATCAGCCCCAGCATTTT
clone size: .; V gene: TRBV6-5; J gene: TRBJ2-3; D gene: TRBD1; CDR3 protein: CASSYRGRGKTDTQYF; CDR3 DNA: TGTGCCAGCAGTTACAGGGGGCGCGGAAAAACAGATACGCAGTATTTT